This T cell receptor beta chain was obtained from a study of PD-1 blockade in classical Hodgkin lymphoma. Produced via immunoSEQ multiplex PCR; TCRdb's table is partial and in-frame only. The sample yields 6,000 to 9,500 clones, about nine tenths seen once. Each patient experienced a relapse that followed autologous stem cell transplantation, and brentuximab vedotin exposure varied. Thawed PBMCs yielded CD4+ T cells through magnetic negative selection. Deletions cut 4 bases from V and 6 bases from J, with 15 bases between. CDR3 size: 14 residues. Germline assignment: CDR1 LGHNA and CDR2 YSLEER. The sequence was obtained from a human donor with classical Hodgkin lymphoma. The material was CD4+ T cells from blood, obtained at baseline. The chain has TRBV4-3 and TRBJ2-5; D might be TRBD1 (7 bases). CDR3: CASSLMTGTQTQYF. CDR3 nucleotides: TGCGCCAGCAGCCTCATGACAGGGACTCAGACCCAGTACTTC.